Reported below is one TCR beta chain. This sample stems from a study of blood T cell repertoires in COVID-19. Study overall: Samples taken during acute and convalescent COVID-19 were collected in the United States, Italy and Spain. PBMCs, B-cell-depleted T cells, or T cells were the source of the cDNA or gDNA that made up the material.

Profiled with immunoSEQ multiplex PCR; TCRdb holds only in-frame clones, not every one. The sample contains fewer than 250,000 clones, 86% of which appear only once. Individuals drawn from 20 to 30 US areas were roughly 18 to 89 years old. Cohort placement rested on clinical history that participants reported themselves. This TCR derives from a woman between 50 and 59 years old who had recovered from COVID-19. The sample taken for sequencing was PBMCs or T cells enriched from blood (not recorded which).

The CDR3 region is CASSPPRAGGSGELFF. The CDR3 DNA reads as TGCGCCAGCAGTCCTCCCAGAGCGGGGGGATCCGGGGAGCTGTTTTTT. The V call is TRBV10-2, the J call TRBJ2-2; 9 positions match TRBD2. Trimming at V came to 5 bases and at J to 6 bases, leaving 10 bases not matched to a gene. Germline V gives CDR1 WSHSY, CDR2 SAAADI. This CDR3 region has 16 residues.